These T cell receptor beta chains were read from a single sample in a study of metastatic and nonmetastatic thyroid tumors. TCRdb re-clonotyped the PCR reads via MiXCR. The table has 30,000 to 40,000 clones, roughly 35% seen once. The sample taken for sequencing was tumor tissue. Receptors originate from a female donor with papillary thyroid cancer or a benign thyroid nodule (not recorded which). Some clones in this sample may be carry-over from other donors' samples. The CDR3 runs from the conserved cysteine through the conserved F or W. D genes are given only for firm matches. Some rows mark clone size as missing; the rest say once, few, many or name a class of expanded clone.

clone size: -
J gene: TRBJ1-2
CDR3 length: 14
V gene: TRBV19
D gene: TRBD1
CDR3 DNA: TGTGCCAGTACGCGGGACAGGGGACTCTATGGCTACACCTTC
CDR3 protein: CASTRDRGLYGYTF

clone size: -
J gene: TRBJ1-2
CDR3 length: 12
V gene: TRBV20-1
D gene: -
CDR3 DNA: TGCAGTGCTAGAGATGGGTTTAGCGGCTACACCTTC
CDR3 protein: CSARDGFSGYTF

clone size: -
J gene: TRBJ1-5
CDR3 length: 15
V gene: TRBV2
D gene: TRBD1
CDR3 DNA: TGTGCCAGCAGTGAACGGGACAGGGTTTATCAGCCCCAGCATTTT
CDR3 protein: CASSERDRVYQPQHF

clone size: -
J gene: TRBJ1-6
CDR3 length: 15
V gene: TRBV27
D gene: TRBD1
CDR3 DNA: TGTGCCAGCAGTTTCATGGGACAGCAGAATTCACCCCTCCACTTT
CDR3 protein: CASSFMGQQNSPLHF

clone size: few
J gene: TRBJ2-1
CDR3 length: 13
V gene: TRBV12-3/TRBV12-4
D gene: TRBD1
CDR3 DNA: TGTGCCAGCAGTGATAGACAGGGAGATGAGCAGTTCTTC
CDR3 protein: CASSDRQGDEQFF

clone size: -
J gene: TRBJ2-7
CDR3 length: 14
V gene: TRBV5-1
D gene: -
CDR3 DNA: TGCGCCAGCAGCTCCCGGGACGGTGCCTACGAGCAGTACTTC
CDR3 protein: CASSSRDGAYEQYF

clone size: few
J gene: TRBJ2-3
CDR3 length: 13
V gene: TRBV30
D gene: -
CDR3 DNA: TGTGCCTGGAGTGTTTGGGGGAGAGATACGCAGTATTTT
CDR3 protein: CAWSVWGRDTQYF

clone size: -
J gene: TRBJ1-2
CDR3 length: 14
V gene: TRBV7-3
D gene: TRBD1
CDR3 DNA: TGTGCCAGCAGCTTAGCGGGACAGAGCTATGGCTACACCTTC
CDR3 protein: CASSLAGQSYGYTF

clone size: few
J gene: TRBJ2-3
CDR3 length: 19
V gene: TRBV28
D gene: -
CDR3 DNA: TGTGCCAGCAGTTTATGGGTCCCTTTTAGCGGTTCTAGCACAGATACGCAGTATTTT
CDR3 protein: CASSLWVPFSGSSTDTQYF

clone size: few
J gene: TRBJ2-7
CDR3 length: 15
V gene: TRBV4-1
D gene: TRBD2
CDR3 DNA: TGCGCCAGCAGCCGAAGCGGGACTAGCGACTACGAGCAGTACTTC
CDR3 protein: CASSRSGTSDYEQYF

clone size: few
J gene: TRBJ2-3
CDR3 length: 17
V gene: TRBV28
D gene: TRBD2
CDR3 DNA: TGTGCCAGCAGTCGCTGGGAGGGCGCTTCTCTCACAGATACGCAGTATTTT
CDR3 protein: CASSRWEGASLTDTQYF

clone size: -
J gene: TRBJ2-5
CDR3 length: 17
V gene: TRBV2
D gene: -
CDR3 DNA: TGTGCCAGCAGTAATCCGGGACATCTTTCGTTTCAAGAGACCCAGTACTTC
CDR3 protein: CASSNPGHLSFQETQYF

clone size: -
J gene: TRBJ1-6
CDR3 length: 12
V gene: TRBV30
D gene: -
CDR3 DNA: TGTGCCTGGACCTTCAGGAATTCACCCCTCCACTTT
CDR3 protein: CAWTFRNSPLHF

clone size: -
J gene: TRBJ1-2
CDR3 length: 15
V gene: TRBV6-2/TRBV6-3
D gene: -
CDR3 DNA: TGTGCCAGCACCCCCACACAGAGAATTAACTATGGCTACACCTTC
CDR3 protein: CASTPTQRINYGYTF

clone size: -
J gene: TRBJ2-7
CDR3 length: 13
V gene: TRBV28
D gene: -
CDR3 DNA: TGTGCCAGCAAAGAGGGTTTCTCCTACGAGCAGTACTTC
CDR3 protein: CASKEGFSYEQYF

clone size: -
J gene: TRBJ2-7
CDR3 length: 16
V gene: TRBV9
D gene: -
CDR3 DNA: TGTGCCAGCAGCGTCGGGGGGACAGGCCTCGCCTACGAGCAGTACTTC
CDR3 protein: CASSVGGTGLAYEQYF

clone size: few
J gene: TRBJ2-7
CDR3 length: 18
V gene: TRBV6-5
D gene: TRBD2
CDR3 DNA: TGTGCCAGCAGTTTACTAGGGGGGTCGGCTAGCGGGGGCTACGAGCAGTACTTC
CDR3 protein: CASSLLGGSASGGYEQYF

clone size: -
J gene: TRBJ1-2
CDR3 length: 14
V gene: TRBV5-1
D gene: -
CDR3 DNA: TGCGCCAGCAGCTTGCAGCAGGAGGGATATGGCTACACCTTC
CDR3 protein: CASSLQQEGYGYTF

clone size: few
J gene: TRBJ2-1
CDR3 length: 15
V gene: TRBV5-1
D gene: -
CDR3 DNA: TGCGCCAGCAGCTTGGAGGGACACTACTACAATGAGCAGTTCTTC
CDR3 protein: CASSLEGHYYNEQFF

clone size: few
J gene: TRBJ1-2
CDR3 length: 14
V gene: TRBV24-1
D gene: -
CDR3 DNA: TGTGCCACCAAGATATATTACCGTTATATGGGCTACACCTTC
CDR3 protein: CATKIYYRYMGYTF

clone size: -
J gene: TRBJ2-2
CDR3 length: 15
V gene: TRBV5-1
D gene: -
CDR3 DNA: TGCGCCAGCAGCTTGAATCCGGGAGCCACCGGGGAGCTGTTTTTT
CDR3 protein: CASSLNPGATGELFF

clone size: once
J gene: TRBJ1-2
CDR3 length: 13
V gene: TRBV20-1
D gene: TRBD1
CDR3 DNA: TGCAGTGCTAGAGAAGACAGGGTTGATGGCTACACCTTC
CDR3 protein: CSAREDRVDGYTF

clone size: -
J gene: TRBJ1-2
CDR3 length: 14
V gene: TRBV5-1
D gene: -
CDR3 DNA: TGCGCCAGCAGCTTGGGAGGTGTTAACTATGGCTACACCTTC
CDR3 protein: CASSLGGVNYGYTF

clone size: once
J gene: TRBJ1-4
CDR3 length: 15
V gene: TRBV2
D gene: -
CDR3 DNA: TGTGCCAGCAGTGAAGCAGGGGTAGGACGTGAAAAACTGTTTTTT
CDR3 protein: CASSEAGVGREKLFF

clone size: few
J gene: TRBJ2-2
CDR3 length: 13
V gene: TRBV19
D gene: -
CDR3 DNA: TGTGCCAGTAGTGTCACCCGGTCCGGGGAGCTGTTTTTT
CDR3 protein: CASSVTRSGELFF